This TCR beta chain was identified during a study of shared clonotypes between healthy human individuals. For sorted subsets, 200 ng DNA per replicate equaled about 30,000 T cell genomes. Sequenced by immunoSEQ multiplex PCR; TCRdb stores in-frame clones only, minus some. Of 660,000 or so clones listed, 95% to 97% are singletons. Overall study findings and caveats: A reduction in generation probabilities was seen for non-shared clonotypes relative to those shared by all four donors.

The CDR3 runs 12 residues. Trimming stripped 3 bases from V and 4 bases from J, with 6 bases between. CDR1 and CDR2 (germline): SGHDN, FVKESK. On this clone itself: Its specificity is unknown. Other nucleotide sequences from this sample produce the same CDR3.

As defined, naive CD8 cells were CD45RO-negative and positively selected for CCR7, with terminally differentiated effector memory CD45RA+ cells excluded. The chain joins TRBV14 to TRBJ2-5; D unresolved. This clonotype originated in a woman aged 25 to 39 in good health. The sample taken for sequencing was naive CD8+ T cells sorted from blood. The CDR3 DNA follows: TGTGCCAGCAGCCAGGCATTAGAGACCCAGTACTTC. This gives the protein CASSQALETQYF. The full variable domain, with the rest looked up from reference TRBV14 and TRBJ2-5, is EAGVTQFPSHSVIEKGQTVTLRCDPISGHDNLYWYRRVMGKEIKFLLHFVKESKQDESGMPNNRFLAERTGGTYSTLKVQPAELEDSGVYFCASSQALETQYFGPGTRLLVL.